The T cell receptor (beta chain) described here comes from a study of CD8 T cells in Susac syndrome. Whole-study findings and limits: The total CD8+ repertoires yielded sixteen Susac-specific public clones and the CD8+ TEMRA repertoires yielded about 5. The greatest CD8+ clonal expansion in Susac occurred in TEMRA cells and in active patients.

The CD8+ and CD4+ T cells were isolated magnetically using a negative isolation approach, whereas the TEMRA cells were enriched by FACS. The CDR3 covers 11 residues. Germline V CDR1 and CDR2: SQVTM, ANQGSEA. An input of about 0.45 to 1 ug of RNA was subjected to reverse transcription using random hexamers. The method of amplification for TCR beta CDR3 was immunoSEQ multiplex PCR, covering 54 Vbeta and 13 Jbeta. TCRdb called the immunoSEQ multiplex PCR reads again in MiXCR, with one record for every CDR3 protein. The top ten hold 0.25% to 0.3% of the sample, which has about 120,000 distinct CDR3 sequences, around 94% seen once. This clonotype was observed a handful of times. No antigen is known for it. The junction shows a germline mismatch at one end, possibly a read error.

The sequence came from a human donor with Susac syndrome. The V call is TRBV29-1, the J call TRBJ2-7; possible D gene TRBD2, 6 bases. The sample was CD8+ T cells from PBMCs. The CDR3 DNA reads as TGCAGCGTTGGGAGGGATTACGGGCAGTACTTC. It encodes CSVGRDYGQYF.